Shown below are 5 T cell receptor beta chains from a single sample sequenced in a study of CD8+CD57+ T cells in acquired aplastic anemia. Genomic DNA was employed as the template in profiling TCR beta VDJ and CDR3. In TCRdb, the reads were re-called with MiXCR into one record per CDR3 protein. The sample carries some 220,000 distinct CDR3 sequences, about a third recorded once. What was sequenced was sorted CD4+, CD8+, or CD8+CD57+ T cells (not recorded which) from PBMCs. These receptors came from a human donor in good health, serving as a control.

CDR3 region: CASSIFLGSANEAFF. CDR3 nucleotide sequence: TGTGCCAGTAGTATCTTCCTGGGCAGCGCAAATGAAGCTTTCTTT. J is TRBJ1-1 and V is TRBV19, with D unresolved. This CDR3 is 15 amino acids long. V was clipped by 3 bases and J by 7 bases, with 18 bases between them. Germline V gene lookup returns CDR1 LNHDA and CDR2 SQIVND (reference sequence).

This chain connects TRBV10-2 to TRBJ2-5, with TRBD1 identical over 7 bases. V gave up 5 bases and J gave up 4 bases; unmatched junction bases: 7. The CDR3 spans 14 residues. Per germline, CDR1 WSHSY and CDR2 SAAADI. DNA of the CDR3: TGCGCCAGCAGTCTGACAGGGTTCCTAGAGACCCAGTACTTC. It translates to CASSLTGFLETQYF.

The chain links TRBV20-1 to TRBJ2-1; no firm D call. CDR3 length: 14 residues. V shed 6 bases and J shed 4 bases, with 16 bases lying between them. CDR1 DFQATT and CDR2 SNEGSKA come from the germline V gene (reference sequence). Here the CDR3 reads CSAQDPLKYNEQFF. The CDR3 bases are TGCAGTGCCCAAGACCCCCTTAAATACAATGAGCAGTTCTTC.

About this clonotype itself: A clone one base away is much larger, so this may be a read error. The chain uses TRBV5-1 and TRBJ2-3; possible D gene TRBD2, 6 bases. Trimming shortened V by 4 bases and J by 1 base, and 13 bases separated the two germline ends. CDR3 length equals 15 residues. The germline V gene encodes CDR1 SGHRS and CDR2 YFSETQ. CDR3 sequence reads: CASSHTTSRTDTQYF. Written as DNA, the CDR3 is TGCGCCAGCAGCCACACGACTAGTCGCACAGATACGCAGTATTTT.

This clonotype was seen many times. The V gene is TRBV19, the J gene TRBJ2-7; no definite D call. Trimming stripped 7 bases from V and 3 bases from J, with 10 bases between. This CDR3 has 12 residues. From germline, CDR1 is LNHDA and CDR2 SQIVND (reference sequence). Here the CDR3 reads CASMSKGYEQYF. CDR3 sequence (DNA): TGTGCCAGTATGAGTAAGGGCTACGAGCAGTACTTC. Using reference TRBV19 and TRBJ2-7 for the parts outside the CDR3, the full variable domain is DGGITQSPKYLFRKEGQNVTLSCEQNLNHDAMYWYRQDPGQGLRLIYYSQIVNDFQKGDIAEGYSVSREKKESFPLTVTSAQKNPTAFYLCASMSKGYEQYFGPGTRLTVT.